This passage covers 21 T cell receptor beta chains from one sample sequenced in a study of CD8 T cells in ankylosing spondylitis. General study findings and limits: Typical of ankylosing spondylitis blood, it appeared, was a TCR beta motif of about eight highly homologous variants.

TCRdb processed the 5' RACE reads anew with MiXCR; each CDR3 protein has one entry. The profile shows about 220,000 distinct CDR3 sequences, approximately 7.3% of them singletons. These receptors have no identified antigens. Sequencing was done on a sample of blood, either unsorted or a sorted T cell fraction (not recorded which). These receptors all come from a male donor with ankylosing spondylitis.

This clonotype was observed a handful of times. V usage is TRBV4-1 and J usage is TRBJ2-7; no reliable D call. V was clipped by 1 base and J by 4 bases, with 17 bases between them. The CDR3 is 16 amino acids. Germline V gives CDR1 MGHRA, CDR2 YSYEKL. CDR3 sequence reads: CASSQGSTGIPYEQYF. In nucleotides, the CDR3 is TGCGCCAGCAGCCAAGGTTCAACCGGAATACCTTACGAGCAGTACTTC.

The sample holds many counts of this clonotype. The chain has TRBV28 and TRBJ2-1; 12 nucleotides align to TRBD2. The junction had 6 bases not matched to a gene; V was cut back by 5 bases and J by 4 bases. The CDR3 length is 16 residues. Germline V gene sequence: CDR1 MDHEN, CDR2 SYDVKM. The CDR3 region has the DNA TGTGCCAGCAGTCCCCAACTAGCGGGGGGTTACAATGAGCAGTTCTTC. Translation: CASSPQLAGGYNEQFF.

This clonotype has at least ten counts. This rearrangement joins TRBV29-1 to TRBJ2-3, with D possibly being TRBD2 (6 bases). CDR3 length equals 16 residues. The germline V gene has CDR1 SQVTM and CDR2 ANQGSEA. Trimming removed 6 bases from V and 4 bases from J, with 23 bases in between. In nucleotides, the CDR3 is TGCAGCGTCATCTTCGTCTGGTCGCGGGGCGCAGATACGCAGTATTTT. Translated: CSVIFVWSRGADTQYF.

In its sample, this clonotype was seen many times. V usage is TRBV2 and J usage is TRBJ2-5; D is possibly TRBD2 (6 bases). V was shortened by 1 base and J by 2 bases, with 8 bases between the two germline ends. The CDR3 is made up of 14 amino acids. From germline, CDR1 is SNHLY and CDR2 FYNNEI. The CDR3 sequence: CASSEVAAQETQYF. The CDR3 nucleotides are TGTGCCAGCAGTGAAGTAGCGGCACAAGAGACCCAGTACTTC.

This clonotype was counted a few times. The chain has TRBV20-1 and TRBJ2-3, with D perhaps being TRBD1 or TRBD2 (5 bases each). Trimming removed 0 bases from V and 5 bases from J, with 12 bases in between. CDR1 is DFQATT, CDR2 SNEGSKA, per germline (reference sequence). The CDR3 totals 14 residues. CDR3 nucleotides: TGCAGTGCTAGAGATAGGCAGGGAGAAGATACGCAGTATTTT. It translates to CSARDRQGEDTQYF.

This clonotype came up many times. V usage is TRBV7-9 and J usage is TRBJ2-6; D is unclear. CDR1 is SEHNR and CDR2 is FQNEAQ in the germline V gene (reference sequence). Trimming pared 1 base from V and 2 bases from J, leaving 6 bases between. The CDR3 totals 15 residues. This CDR3 reads CASSLGRAGANVLTF. The CDR3 DNA is TGTGCCAGCAGCTTAGGACGTGCTGGGGCCAACGTCCTGACTTTC.

This clonotype has at least ten counts. J is TRBJ2-5 and V is TRBV28; D is unresolved. The V end was cut by 3 bases, the J end by 2 bases, with 10 bases between. This CDR3 has 14 residues. CDR1 is MDHEN and CDR2 is SYDVKM in the germline V gene. The CDR3 sequence: CASSFYGGQETQYF. The CDR3 coding sequence is TGTGCCAGCAGTTTTTACGGCGGACAAGAGACCCAGTACTTC.

The chain carries TRBV6-2 or TRBV6-3 and TRBJ2-3; 9 bases agree with TRBD2. CDR3 size: 17 residues. V lost 4 bases to trimming and J lost 6 bases; unmatched junction nucleotides: 14. Germline CDR1 reads MNHEY; CDR2 reads SVGEGT. The CDR3 spells CASSLSLSGRSGDTQYF. CDR3 DNA sequence: TGTGCCAGCAGTTTGAGCCTTAGCGGGAGATCAGGGGATACGCAGTATTTT.

In its sample, this clonotype was seen many times. The chain combines TRBV27 with TRBJ2-2; no reliable D call. V lost 5 bases, J lost 7 bases, and 14 bases lay in between. The length of the CDR3 is 14 residues. Germline CDR1 is MNHEY and CDR2 is SMNVEV (reference sequence). CDR3 region: CASSPNLGVGELFF. The CDR3 DNA reads TGTGCCAGCAGTCCCAATCTAGGAGTCGGGGAGCTGTTTTTT.

This clonotype has a count of ten or more. This sequence joins TRBV11-2 and TRBJ2-1; TRBD2 is a possible D gene (6 bases). V was pared by 5 bases and J by 5 bases, with 22 bases between. Per the germline V gene, CDR1 is SGHAT and CDR2 is FQNNGV. The CDR3 sequence is 17 residues long. The CDR3 here is CASSPYAWGSGHNEQFF. The CDR3 nucleotides are TGTGCCAGCAGCCCATACGCTTGGGGTAGCGGCCACAATGAGCAGTTCTTC.

At least ten counts were recorded for this clonotype. The V call is TRBV5-6, the J call TRBJ1-3; no reliable D call. Between the trimmed V and J ends, which lost 4 bases and 8 bases, there was a span of 28 bases. Germline-derived CDR1 and CDR2 are SGHDT and YYEEEE. The CDR3 sequence is 18 residues long. The CDR3 loop reads CASSLGFGRSLNGDTIYF. As DNA, the CDR3 is TGTGCCAGCAGCCTGGGTTTTGGGCGATCGCTGAATGGGGACACCATATATTTT.

This clonotype was recorded many times. V usage is TRBV5-1 and J usage is TRBJ2-7; 7 bases map to TRBD1. This CDR3 has 16 residues. From germline, CDR1 is SGHRS and CDR2 YFSETQ. V lost 3 bases and J lost 2; bases outside the gene matches: 11. The CDR3 region is CASSSTSGQRTYEQYF. For the CDR3, the DNA is TGCGCCAGCAGCTCGACTTCGGGACAGCGAACCTACGAGCAGTACTTC.

CDR3 in DNA: TGCAGTGCTAGAGTGGGGGCACTAACAGGAAACACTGAAGCTTTCTTT. It yields the protein CSARVGALTGNTEAFF. This chain links TRBV20-1 with TRBJ1-1, with D possibly matching TRBD1 (6 bases). V was cut by 1 base and J by 2 bases, with 17 bases left in between. CDR1 is DFQATT and CDR2 is SNEGSKA in the germline V gene (reference sequence). This CDR3 has 16 residues.

This clonotype was seen repeatedly, ten times or more. The rearrangement uses TRBV18 and TRBJ2-7, with 7 bases aligning to TRBD1. This CDR3 has 15 residues. The trim removed 0 bases at V and 0 bases at J, leaving 2 bases unmatched. Looked up from germline, CDR1 is KGHSH and CDR2 is LQKENI. The CDR3 DNA reads as TGTGCCAGCTCACCACCGACAGGGCCCTCCTACGAGCAGTACTTC. Its translation is CASSPPTGPSYEQYF.

This clonotype came up many times. This chain joins TRBV28 and TRBJ2-7; the D is unclear. V dropped 3 bases and J dropped 0 bases, with 9 bases sitting between them. CDR1 and CDR2 (germline): MDHEN, SYDVKM. The CDR3 has 14 amino acids. DNA for the CDR3: TGTGCCAGCAGTTTGGGCAGGAGCTCCTACGAGCAGTACTTC. Translated: CASSLGRSSYEQYF. Looking up the rest from reference TRBV28 and TRBJ2-7 gives the full variable domain: DVKVTQSSRYLVKRTGEKVFLECVQDMDHENMFWYRQDPGLGLRLIYFSYDVKMKEKGDIPEGYSVSREKKERFSLILESASTNQTSMYLCASSLGRSSYEQYFGPGTRLTVT.

CDR3 in DNA: TGTGCCAGCAGTTACTCATTGACCGGGGAGCTGTTTTTT. Translation gives CASSYSLTGELFF. The rearrangement links TRBV6-2 or TRBV6-3 to TRBJ2-2; D gene unclear. The CDR3 totals 13 residues. Germline V gene sequence: CDR1 MNHEY, CDR2 SVGEGT. Trimming cost V 0 bases and J 5 bases, with 4 bases left between them.

This clonotype was seen more than once but under ten times. For the CDR3, the DNA is TGCAGCGTTGAGGGTGGGGTGGGGGTCTCCTACAATGAGCAGTTCTTC. Translating it yields CSVEGGVGVSYNEQFF. This chain links TRBV29-1 with TRBJ2-1, with D possibly called TRBD1 or TRBD2 (5 bases each). The CDR3 loop spans 16 amino acids. Germline CDR1 and CDR2: SQVTM and ANQGSEA. Trimming stripped 3 bases from V and 0 bases from J, with 15 bases between.

This clonotype was picked up many times. This chain connects TRBV4-2 to TRBJ2-6; D not resolved. The CDR3 is made up of 15 amino acids. The germline V and J ends were trimmed by 3 bases and 1 base, with 7 bases remaining between them. Per germline, CDR1 LGHNA and CDR2 YNFKEQ. The CDR3 sequence: CASSHRVSGANVLTF. The CDR3 region has the DNA TGTGCCAGCAGCCACAGAGTTTCTGGGGCCAACGTCCTGACTTTC.

This clonotype was seen at least ten times. The chain couples TRBV30 to TRBJ2-1; D is unresolved. Deletions cut 0 bases from V and 9 bases from J, with 12 bases between. The CDR3 is made up of 13 amino acids. Germline V gene sequence: CDR1 GTSNPN, CDR2 SVGIG (reference sequence). The CDR3 loop reads CAWSVNHPGEQFF. The DNA of the CDR3 is TGTGCCTGGAGTGTAAATCATCCGGGTGAGCAGTTCTTC.

Ten or more counts support this clonotype. The V call is TRBV4-1, the J call TRBJ1-2; TRBD1 is a possible D gene (5 bases). Germline V CDR1 and CDR2: MGHRA, YSYEKL. The CDR3 contains 16 residues. Trimming stripped 1 base from V and 0 bases from J, with 12 bases between. CDR3 nucleotide sequence: TGCGCCAGCAGCCAAGCGACAGCCACAGCTAACTATGGCTACACCTTC. Its protein is CASSQATATANYGYTF.

This sequence joins TRBV4-3 and TRBJ2-3; no firm D call. This CDR3 region has 15 residues. Trimming took 5 bases from V and 1 from J, leaving 13 bases between them. The germline CDR1 and CDR2 sequences are LGHNA and YSLEER. CDR3 loop: CASSYEGRGTDTQYF. In nucleotides, the CDR3 is TGCGCCAGCAGCTACGAAGGTCGGGGCACAGATACGCAGTATTTT.